Below are 23 T cell receptor beta chains sequenced from a single sample in a study of OX40 agonist ivuxolimab in advanced cancers. Here immunoSEQ multiplex PCR was the method, and the copy in TCRdb shows in-frame clones only, minus some. Among fewer than 25,000 clones listed, 83% were seen once. The source was CD4+ or CD8+ T cells sorted from blood, collected in a trial of the OX40 agonist ivuxolimab. The receptors come from an adult with an advanced solid tumor such as melanoma, head and neck, liver or kidney cancer.

V and J are TRBV9 and TRBJ1-1, with D possibly being TRBD1 (6 bases). Trimming took off 0 bases at V and 1 base at J, with 16 bases between the two ends. This CDR3 has 17 amino acids. CDR1 and CDR2 from the germline V gene are SGDLS and YYNGEE. The CDR3 sequence: CASSVGGMPTGNTEAFF. The CDR3 nucleotides read TGTGCCAGCAGCGTAGGAGGGATGCCGACAGGGAACACTGAAGCTTTCTTT.

The chain employs TRBV4-1 and TRBJ1-1; D unresolved. Germline V gives CDR1 MGHRA, CDR2 YSYEKL. CDR3 length: 15 amino acids. V lost 0 bases to trimming and J lost 1 base, with 9 bases between them. CDR3 residues: CASSQEGFANTEAFF. The CDR3 DNA reads TGCGCCAGCAGCCAAGAGGGTTTCGCGAACACTGAAGCTTTCTTT.

The chain joins TRBV7-2 to TRBJ1-6; the D gene is possibly TRBD1 (5 bases). The CDR3 is 12 amino acids. Per the germline V gene, CDR1 is SGHTA and CDR2 is FQGNSA. V was clipped by 1 base and J by 12 bases, with 7 bases between them. This CDR3 is CASSLGGIPLHF. As DNA, the CDR3 is TGTGCCAGCAGCTTAGGGGGGATACCCCTCCACTTT. The complete variable domain, with remaining parts taken from reference TRBV7-2 and TRBJ1-6, reads GAGVSQSPSNKVTEKGKDVELRCDPISGHTALYWYRQSLGQGLEFLIYFQGNSAPDKSGLPSDRFSAERTGGSVSTLTIQRTQQEDSAVYLCASSLGGIPLHFGNGTRLTVT.

V usage is TRBV27 and J usage is TRBJ2-7; D gene uncertain. Trimming removed 2 bases at V and 2 bases at J, with 7 bases between. Germline lookup yields CDR1 MNHEY and CDR2 SMNVEV (reference sequence). This CDR3 has 13 amino acids. Here the CDR3 DNA reads TGTGCCAGCAGTTTAGGGCAGACCTACGAGCAGTACTTC. This codes for CASSLGQTYEQYF.

J is TRBJ2-7 and V is TRBV18; 13 bases line up with TRBD2. With V trimmed by 3 bases and J by 4 bases, 9 bases remained unmatched. The germline V gene encodes CDR1 KGHSH and CDR2 LQKENI. This CDR3 contains 17 residues. CDR3 in DNA: TGTGCCAGCTCACCGACTAGCGGGGGGCGCGAATCGTACGAGCAGTACTTC. It encodes CASSPTSGGRESYEQYF.

V usage is TRBV10-2 and J usage is TRBJ2-5; 10 bases line up with TRBD1. Germline V gene sequence: CDR1 WSHSY, CDR2 SAAADI. V dropped 4 bases and J dropped 2; count of bases not matched to a gene: 10. The CDR3 length is 17 residues. This chain's CDR3 is CASSAWTGGMGQETQYF. In nucleotides, the CDR3 is TGCGCCAGCAGTGCCTGGACAGGGGGGATGGGTCAAGAGACCCAGTACTTC.

The rearrangement joins TRBV5-6 to TRBJ1-1; 7 bases align to TRBD1. V was pared by 3 bases and J by 0 bases, with 11 bases of the junction left unmatched. Germline values: CDR1 SGHDT, CDR2 YYEEEE. The CDR3 has 17 amino acids. CDR3: CASSWDSQLKLNTEAFF. CDR3 nucleotides: TGTGCCAGCAGCTGGGACAGCCAACTAAAACTGAACACTGAAGCTTTCTTT.

The V and J genes are TRBV11-2 and TRBJ2-2; 7 bases map to TRBD1. J lost 6 bases, V lost 2 bases, and 6 bases had no gene match. The CDR3 has 15 amino acids. From germline, CDR1 is SGHAT and CDR2 FQNNGV. The CDR3 loop reads CASSLNRGMAGELFF. CDR3 bases: TGTGCCAGCAGCTTAAACAGGGGAATGGCCGGGGAGCTGTTTTTT.

The rearrangement links TRBV7-9 to TRBJ1-1, with a possible D match to TRBD1 (5 bases). CDR3 length equals 11 residues. V lost 0 bases and J lost 10, with 6 bases in between. The germline gives CDR1 SEHNR, CDR2 FQNEAQ (reference sequence). CDR3 amino acids: CASSLAGVAFF. The CDR3 DNA sequence: TGTGCCAGCAGCTTAGCAGGGGTAGCTTTCTTT.

This clone has only one observation. The rearrangement links TRBV9 to TRBJ1-1; the D is unclear. CDR3 length: 15 residues. The germline V gene encodes CDR1 SGDLS and CDR2 YYNGEE. The V end was cut by 0 bases, the J end by 7 bases, with 16 bases between. CDR3 loop: CASSVDTDKSREAFF. CDR3 nucleotide sequence: TGTGCCAGCAGCGTAGATACGGATAAATCTCGTGAAGCTTTCTTT.

The chain is built from TRBV6-5 and TRBJ2-5, with 13 bases fitting TRBD2. The CDR3 covers 15 residues. With 5 bases clipped from V and 3 bases from J, the junction kept 3 bases outside the gene matches. Per the germline V gene, CDR1 is MNHEY and CDR2 is SVGAGI. The CDR3 DNA sequence: TGTGCCAGCAGTAACGGACTAGCGGGGGAAGAGACCCAGTACTTC. It is translated as CASSNGLAGEETQYF.

The J gene is TRBJ1-1, the V gene TRBV27; 8 bases line up with TRBD1. The CDR3 is 14 amino acids. The germline CDR1 and CDR2 sequences are MNHEY and SMNVEV (reference sequence). The ends lost 2 bases at V and 1 base at J; junction bases unmatched: 0. This CDR3 is CASSLGTGNTEAFF. As DNA, the CDR3 is TGTGCCAGCAGTTTAGGGACAGGGAACACTGAAGCTTTCTTT.

In this sample, this clone turned up a few times. V and J are TRBV7-9 and TRBJ1-3; the D is unclear. This CDR3 spans 14 amino acids. Deletions cut 8 bases from V and 1 base from J, with 12 bases between. Germline loops: CDR1 SEHNR, CDR2 FQNEAQ (reference sequence). DNA of the CDR3: TGTGCCAGCTTCCGCCTAAAATCTGGAAACACCATATATTTT. As protein: CASFRLKSGNTIYF.

The V call is TRBV29-1, the J call TRBJ2-2; unclear D gene. V was shortened by 1 base and J by 4 bases, with 10 bases between the two germline ends. The CDR3 runs to 14 residues. Germline-derived CDR1 and CDR2 are SQVTM and ANQGSEA. CDR3 DNA sequence: TGCAGCGTTGAAGGGGTCTATCGCACCGGGGAGCTGTTTTTT. This translates into CSVEGVYRTGELFF.

The chain combines TRBV7-6 with TRBJ2-5; a weak D match, TRBD1 (5 bases). This CDR3 is built from 15 residues. Trimming cost V 1 base and J 4 bases, with 13 bases left between them. CDR1 is SGHVS, CDR2 FNYEAQ, per germline. The CDR3 DNA follows: TGTGCCAGCAGCTTAGATTTGACAGCCGGAGAGACCCAGTACTTC. Translated, it gives CASSLDLTAGETQYF.

The chain uses TRBV12-5 and TRBJ2-7; 11 positions match TRBD1. This CDR3 comprises 14 residues. J lost 7 bases, V lost 6 bases, and 8 bases had no gene match. The germline V gene has CDR1 LGHNT and CDR2 FRNRAP. The CDR3 loop reads CASGGQGANREQYF. The CDR3 DNA follows: TGTGCTAGTGGCGGACAGGGGGCCAATCGGGAGCAGTACTTC.

The V call is TRBV6-6, the J call TRBJ2-1, with 7 positions matching TRBD2. V lost 0 bases and J lost 6; bases outside the gene matches: 8. Germline values: CDR1 MNHNY, CDR2 SVGAGI (reference sequence). This CDR3 has 16 residues. The CDR3: CASSYSLGLAANEQFF. Written as DNA, the CDR3 is TGTGCCAGCAGTTACTCGCTAGGGCTAGCGGCCAATGAGCAGTTCTTC.

The chain carries TRBV21-1 and TRBJ1-6; the D call in the table, TRBD1, was not verified against the DNA. TRBV21-1 is a documented pseudogene. The CDR3 covers 16 residues. As DNA, the CDR3 is TGTGCCAGCAGCGACGACAGGAGCTCCTATAATTCACCCCTCCACTTT. It specifies CASSDDRSSYNSPLHF.

This sequence joins TRBV19 and TRBJ2-1; D is unclear. The CDR3 consists of 13 residues. V was clipped by 3 bases and J by 6 bases, with 9 bases between them. The V gene's germline CDR1 is LNHDA and CDR2 SQIVND (reference sequence). The CDR3 reads CASSIDGVNEQFF. CDR3 nucleotides: TGTGCCAGTAGTATTGATGGGGTCAATGAGCAGTTCTTC.

This rearrangement joins TRBV7-9 to TRBJ2-3, with TRBD1 matching over 10 bases. Per germline, CDR1 SEHNR and CDR2 FQNEAQ (reference sequence). V shed 5 bases, J shed 14 bases, and the junction held 10 bases outside the gene matches. The CDR3 is 13 amino acids. CDR3 in DNA: TGTGCCAGCAGCCCAACGGGACAGGGGATGGGGTATTTT. Translated: CASSPTGQGMGYF.

V is TRBV7-9 and J is TRBJ2-1, with D perhaps assigned TRBD1 or TRBD2 (5 bases each). CDR1 SEHNR and CDR2 FQNEAQ come from the germline V gene (reference sequence). CDR3 size: 15 residues. V lost 5 bases, J lost 6 bases, and 17 bases lay in between. CDR3 DNA: TGTGCCAGCAGCCCTGGGACCTACGGGCTCAATGAGCAGTTCTTC. Translated, it gives CASSPGTYGLNEQFF.

The V and J genes are TRBV7-9 and TRBJ1-1; maybe TRBD1 (6 bases). Trimming removed 6 bases from V and 6 bases from J, with 11 bases in between. The CDR3 has 12 residues. The germline V gene has CDR1 SEHNR and CDR2 FQNEAQ (reference sequence). CDR3 in DNA: TGTGCCAGCAGTCACGGACAGCCTGAAGCTTTCTTT. Translated: CASSHGQPEAFF.

The CDR3 nucleotides read TGTGCCAGCAGCGTAGGTGGGCCAGCCGGGGAGCTGTTTTTT. Its protein is CASSVGGPAGELFF. V is TRBV9 and J is TRBJ2-2; D unresolved. The ends were cut back, 0 bases at V and 6 bases at J, with 9 bases in the middle. The CDR3 spans 14 residues. Germline CDR1 reads SGDLS; CDR2 reads YYNGEE.